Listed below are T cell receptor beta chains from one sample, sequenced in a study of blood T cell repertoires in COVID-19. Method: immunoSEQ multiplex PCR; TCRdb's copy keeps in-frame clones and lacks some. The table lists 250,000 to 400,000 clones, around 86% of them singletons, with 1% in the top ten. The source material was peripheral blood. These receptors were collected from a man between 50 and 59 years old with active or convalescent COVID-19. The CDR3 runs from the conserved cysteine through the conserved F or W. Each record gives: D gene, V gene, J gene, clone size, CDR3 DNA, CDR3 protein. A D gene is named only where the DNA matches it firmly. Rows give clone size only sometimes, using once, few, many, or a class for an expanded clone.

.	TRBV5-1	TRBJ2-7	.	TGCGCCAGCAGCTTGGAGCAGGGTTCGTTCCGAGAGCAGTACTTC	CASSLEQGSFREQYF
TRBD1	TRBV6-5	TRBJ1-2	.	TGTGCCAGCAGCCTACAGGGGTCTAACTATGGCTACACCTTC	CASSLQGSNYGYTF
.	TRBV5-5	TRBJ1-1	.	TGTGCCAGCAGCCCTCGGGTGAGGGGGACTGAAGCTTTCTTT	CASSPRVRGTEAFF
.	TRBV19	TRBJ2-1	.	TGTGCCAGCAGGGGTAGGAACTTCGATGAGCAGTTCTTC	CASRGRNFDEQFF
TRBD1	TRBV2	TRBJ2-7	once	TGTGCCAGCAGTGAACGGCCGACAGGGTCTGTCGAGCAGTACTTC	CASSERPTGSVEQYF
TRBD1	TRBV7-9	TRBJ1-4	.	TGTGCCAGCAGCACGTCGACAGGGGGCTTAGAAAAACTGTTTTTT	CASSTSTGGLEKLFF
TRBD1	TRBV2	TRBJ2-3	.	TGTGCCAGCAGTCGACAGGGTTCAGGAGATACGCAGTATTTT	CASSRQGSGDTQYF
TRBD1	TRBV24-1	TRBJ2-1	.	TGTGCCACCGGAGTAGGCGGGACAGGGGCCCACAATGAGCAGTTCTTC	CATGVGGTGAHNEQFF
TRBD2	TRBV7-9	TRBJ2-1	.	TGTGCCAGCAGCCGAGGGACTAGCGGTTACAATGAGCAGTTCTTC	CASSRGTSGYNEQFF
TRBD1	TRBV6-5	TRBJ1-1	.	TGTGCCAGCAGCGGACAGGGAAACACTGAAGCTTTCTTT	CASSGQGNTEAFF
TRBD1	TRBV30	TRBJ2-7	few	TGTGCCTGGAGTCGGTTAGGGACAGGCGCCTACGAGCAGTACTTC	CAWSRLGTGAYEQYF
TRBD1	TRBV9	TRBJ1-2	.	TGTGCCAGCAGCGGGGACAGGGGCCTCTATGGCTACACCTTC	CASSGDRGLYGYTF
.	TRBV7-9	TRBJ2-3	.	TGTGCCAGCAGCGCCATGGGGCGTACGCAGTATTTT	CASSAMGRTQYF
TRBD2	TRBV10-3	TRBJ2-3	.	TGTGCCACCGGGAGCGGGGGGGGCACAGATACGCAGTATTTT	CATGSGGGTDTQYF
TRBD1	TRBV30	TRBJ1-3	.	TGTGCCTGGAGTGTCGACAGGGATAGAAACACCATATATTTT	CAWSVDRDRNTIYF
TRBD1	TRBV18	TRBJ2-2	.	TGTGCCAGCTCACCCTTGACAGGGGGCACCGGGGAGCTGTTTTTT	CASSPLTGGTGELFF
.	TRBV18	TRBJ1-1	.	TGTGCCAGCTCACCCCTACAGGGTTCCCAACATGAAGCTTTCTTT	CASSPLQGSQHEAFF
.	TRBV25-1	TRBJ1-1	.	TGTGCCAGCAGTGCGATCGGCGGAGGGGACGCTGAAGCTTTCTTT	CASSAIGGGDAEAFF
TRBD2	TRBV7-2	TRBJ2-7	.	TGTGCCAGCAGCTCCCGGGGGCTGGCGGGGGGCCTCTACGAGCAGTACTTC	CASSSRGLAGGLYEQYF
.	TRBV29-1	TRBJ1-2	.	TGCAGCGTGGGGCGGCCAGGGGTAACCTATGGCTACACCTTC	CSVGRPGVTYGYTF
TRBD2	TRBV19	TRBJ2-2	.	TGTGCCAGTAGTATTATCGGGCTAGCGGGAGAATCAGGGGAGCTGTTTTTT	CASSIIGLAGESGELFF
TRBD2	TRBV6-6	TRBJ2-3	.	TGTGCCAGCAGACTTTCTAGCGGGGGGGCGACAGATACGCAGTATTTT	CASRLSSGGATDTQYF
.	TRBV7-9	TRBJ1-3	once	TGTGCCAGCAGTAATACAGGGTTTCCGGGAAACACCATATATTTT	CASSNTGFPGNTIYF
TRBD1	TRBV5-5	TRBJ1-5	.	TGTGCCAGCAGCTTCACCCGGGACAGGGGTCAGCCCCAGCATTTT	CASSFTRDRGQPQHF
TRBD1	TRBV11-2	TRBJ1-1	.	TGTGCCAGCAGCTTATTAGACAGGGGGAGGACTGAAGCTTTCTTT	CASSLLDRGRTEAFF
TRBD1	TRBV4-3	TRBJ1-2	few	TGCGCCAGCAGCCCACTCGCAGGGGGCGAGGGAAGCTACACCTTC	CASSPLAGGEGSYTF
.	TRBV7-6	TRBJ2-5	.	TGTGCCAGCAGCCCTGGAGGGGGGGGGACCCAGTACTTC	CASSPGGGGTQYF
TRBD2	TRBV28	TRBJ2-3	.	TGTGCCAGCAATTCCGCCGGTGTGGGGACTAGCGGGAGTGGGGGCACAGATACGCAGTATTTT	CASNSAGVGTSGSGGTDTQYF
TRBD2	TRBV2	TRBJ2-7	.	TGTGCCAGCAGGAGGACTAGCGGGACTACCTACGAGCAGTACTTC	CASRRTSGTTYEQYF
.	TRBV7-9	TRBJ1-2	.	TGTGCCAGCAGCTCCCATCTCGAGACAGTGAATGGCTACACCTTC	CASSSHLETVNGYTF
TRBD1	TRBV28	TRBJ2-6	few	TGTGCCAGCAGTGAGTATACAGGGGCCGGGGCCAACGTCCTGACTTTC	CASSEYTGAGANVLTF
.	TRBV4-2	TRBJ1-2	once	TGTGCCAGCAGCCAAGATTCGGCTAACTATGGCTACACCTTC	CASSQDSANYGYTF
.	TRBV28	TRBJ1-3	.	TGTGCCAGCCTCGAAGGGGCTACCTCTGGAAACACCATATATTTT	CASLEGATSGNTIYF
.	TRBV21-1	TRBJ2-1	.	TGTGCCAGCAGCAAAAGGTGGGACAGGGTCCCTGAGCAGTTCTTC	CASSKRWDRVPEQFF
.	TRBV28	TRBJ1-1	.	TGTGCCAGCAGTTTAGTGGGGGGAGGGAACACTGAAGCTTTCTTT	CASSLVGGGNTEAFF
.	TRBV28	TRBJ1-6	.	TGTGCCAGCAACCGCGTCGATAATTCACCCCTCCACTTT	CASNRVDNSPLHF
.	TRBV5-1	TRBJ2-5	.	TGCGCCAGCAGCTCCCAGGGGTACCAAGAGACCCAGTACTTC	CASSSQGYQETQYF
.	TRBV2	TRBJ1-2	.	TGTGCCAGCAGTGAAGCACAACTTACAGGGGGCTACACCTTC	CASSEAQLTGGYTF
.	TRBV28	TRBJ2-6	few	TGTGCCAGCAGTTCGGGCTCTGGGGCCAACGTCCTGACTTTC	CASSSGSGANVLTF
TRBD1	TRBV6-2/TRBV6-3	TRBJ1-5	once	TGTGCCAGCAGTTACGACAGGGGGAATCAGCCCCAGCATTTT	CASSYDRGNQPQHF
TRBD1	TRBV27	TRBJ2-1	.	TGTGCCAGCAGGGGCGGACAGGGGGCTTACAATGAGCAGTTCTTC	CASRGGQGAYNEQFF
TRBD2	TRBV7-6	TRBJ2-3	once	TGTGCCAGCAGCTTAGGCGTCCTAGCGGGGGAGCCAGATACGCAGTATTTT	CASSLGVLAGEPDTQYF
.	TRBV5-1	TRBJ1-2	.	TGCGCCAGCAGCTTGGAAGGAAGGGGGTATGGCTACACCTTC	CASSLEGRGYGYTF
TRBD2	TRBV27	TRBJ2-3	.	TGTGCCAGCAGTTTGTCTAGCGGAGATAGCACAGATACGCAGTATTTT	CASSLSSGDSTDTQYF
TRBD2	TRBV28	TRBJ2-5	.	TGTGCCAGCAGTTTTTGGGCGGGGACTAGCATGAAATTCCAAGAGACCCAGTACTTC	CASSFWAGTSMKFQETQYF
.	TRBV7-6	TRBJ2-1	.	TGTGCCAGCAGCCCCCGAAGGTGGTGGGACTCCACCTACAATGAGCAGTTCTTC	CASSPRRWWDSTYNEQFF
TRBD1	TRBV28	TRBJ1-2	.	TGTGCCAGCAGTTCCCAAATTAGCGGGACAGATTTCCTCGCCGGCTACACCTTC	CASSSQISGTDFLAGYTF
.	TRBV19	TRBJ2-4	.	TGTGCCAGTAAGCAGGCGGGTGGCAAAAACATTCAGTACTTC	CASKQAGGKNIQYF
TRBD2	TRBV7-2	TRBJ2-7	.	TGTGCCAGCAGCTTAGCGCTAGCGGGGGGTCTCAGCGGCGAGCAGTACTTC	CASSLALAGGLSGEQYF
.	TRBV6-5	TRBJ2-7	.	TGTGCCAGCAGGAGGGCCGGGCACCGGCCTCTCGAGCAGTACTTC	CASRRAGHRPLEQYF
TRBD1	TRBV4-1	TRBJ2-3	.	TGCGCCAGCAGCCTAAGGACAGGGGCCACAGATACGCAGTATTTT	CASSLRTGATDTQYF
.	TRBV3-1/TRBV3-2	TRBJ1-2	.	TGTGCCAGCAGCCAGGGGGGGCGCGGCTATGGCTACACCTTC	CASSQGGRGYGYTF
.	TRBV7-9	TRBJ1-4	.	TGTGCCAGCAGCTTAGGAGGGTCTACGGGGGCAACTAATGAAAAACTGTTTTTT	CASSLGGSTGATNEKLFF
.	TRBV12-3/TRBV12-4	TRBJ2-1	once	TGTGCCAGCGGAACGGACAGCGCCCAGCAGTTCTTC	CASGTDSAQQFF
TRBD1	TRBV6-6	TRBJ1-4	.	TGTGCCAGCACCCGCCGGGGGACAGGGCTTGAAAAACTGTTTTTT	CASTRRGTGLEKLFF